Listed below are T cell receptor beta chains from one sample, sequenced in a study of T cells in Graves' hyperthyroidism and ophthalmopathy. TCRdb called the multiplex PCR reads again in MiXCR, with one record for every CDR3 protein. Altogether over 650,000 distinct CDR3 sequences are present, about 16% being singletons, with the ten largest covering around 7.7%. The sequenced sample consisted of blood. These receptors all stem from a man younger than 35 with Graves' hyperthyroidism. Both conserved end residues are part of each CDR3. The order of the fields is D gene, V gene, J gene, clone size, CDR3 protein, CDR3 DNA. A D gene is named only where the DNA matches it firmly. Size is stated for part of the rows, as once, few or many counts, or as a class when the clone is expanded.

d_call: .; v_call: TRBV30; j_call: TRBJ1-5; clone_size: .; cdr3_aa: CAWSRGINQPQHF; cdr3_nt: TGTGCCTGGAGTCGAGGCATCAATCAGCCCCAGCATTTT
d_call: TRBD2; v_call: TRBV6-5; j_call: TRBJ2-2; clone_size: .; cdr3_aa: CASSYRASGGWGAGELFF; cdr3_nt: TGTGCCAGCAGTTACCGGGCTAGCGGGGGCTGGGGAGCCGGGGAGCTGTTTTTT
d_call: .; v_call: TRBV30; j_call: TRBJ1-5; clone_size: many; cdr3_aa: CAWSVPGFKPQHF; cdr3_nt: TGTGCCTGGAGTGTACCCGGTTTTAAGCCCCAGCATTTT
d_call: TRBD2; v_call: TRBV28; j_call: TRBJ2-3; clone_size: few; cdr3_aa: CASSTLAAGGPADTQYF; cdr3_nt: TGTGCCAGCAGCACCCTCGCAGCGGGAGGGCCGGCAGATACGCAGTATTTT
d_call: TRBD2; v_call: TRBV2; j_call: TRBJ2-2; clone_size: .; cdr3_aa: CASSGLAIGTGELFF; cdr3_nt: TGTGCCAGCAGTGGACTAGCGATTGGCACCGGGGAGCTGTTTTTT
d_call: .; v_call: TRBV24-1; j_call: TRBJ2-2; clone_size: few; cdr3_aa: CATSGENTGELFF; cdr3_nt: TGTGCCACCAGTGGGGAAAACACCGGGGAGCTGTTTTTT
d_call: TRBD1; v_call: TRBV7-9; j_call: TRBJ1-1; clone_size: few; cdr3_aa: CASSFTGTVNTEAFF; cdr3_nt: TGTGCCAGCAGCTTTACCGGGACAGTGAACACTGAAGCTTTCTTT
d_call: TRBD1; v_call: TRBV13; j_call: TRBJ1-6; clone_size: .; cdr3_aa: CASSLTGEAYNSPLHF; cdr3_nt: TGTGCCAGCAGCTTGACAGGGGAGGCCTATAATTCACCCCTCCACTTT
d_call: .; v_call: TRBV6-1; j_call: TRBJ1-2; clone_size: many; cdr3_aa: CASSYDSVAYGYTF; cdr3_nt: TGTGCCAGCAGTTACGATTCAGTGGCCTATGGCTACACCTTC
d_call: .; v_call: TRBV28; j_call: TRBJ2-3; clone_size: few; cdr3_aa: CASGHNTDTQYF; cdr3_nt: TGTGCCAGCGGACATAATACAGATACGCAGTATTTT
d_call: TRBD2; v_call: TRBV2; j_call: TRBJ2-7; clone_size: many; cdr3_aa: CASRGLAGVYEQYF; cdr3_nt: TGTGCCAGCAGAGGACTAGCGGGAGTCTACGAGCAGTACTTC
d_call: .; v_call: TRBV2; j_call: TRBJ2-7; clone_size: many; cdr3_aa: CASRSSMYEQYF; cdr3_nt: TGTGCCAGCAGATCTAGCATGTACGAGCAGTACTTC
d_call: .; v_call: TRBV4-1; j_call: TRBJ1-2; clone_size: .; cdr3_aa: CASSPPYVGWDVIVSYTF; cdr3_nt: TGCGCCAGCAGCCCCCCCTACGTGGGATGGGATGTAATTGTCAGCTACACCTTC
d_call: TRBD2; v_call: TRBV7-6; j_call: TRBJ2-1; clone_size: .; cdr3_aa: CASSVGRLSSGYNEQFF; cdr3_nt: TGTGCCAGCAGTGTAGGTCGGCTGTCTAGCGGATACAATGAGCAGTTCTTC
d_call: TRBD2; v_call: TRBV7-8; j_call: TRBJ2-5; clone_size: few; cdr3_aa: CASSLAGHRGGETQYF; cdr3_nt: TGTGCCAGCAGCTTAGCGGGACACCGGGGGGGAGAGACCCAGTACTTC
d_call: TRBD2; v_call: TRBV2; j_call: TRBJ2-2; clone_size: few; cdr3_aa: CASSENGRALSGELFF; cdr3_nt: TGTGCCAGCAGTGAAAACGGGAGGGCCTTGAGCGGGGAGCTGTTTTTT
d_call: .; v_call: TRBV5-1; j_call: TRBJ1-2; clone_size: few; cdr3_aa: CASSPDLGTDLGSYGYTF; cdr3_nt: TGCGCCAGCAGCCCGGACCTCGGGACGGACCTGGGGAGCTATGGCTACACCTTC
d_call: .; v_call: TRBV7-9; j_call: TRBJ2-7; clone_size: many; cdr3_aa: CASSVGTVAYEQYF; cdr3_nt: TGTGCCAGCAGCGTTGGGACGGTTGCCTACGAGCAGTACTTC
d_call: .; v_call: TRBV4-1; j_call: TRBJ2-5; clone_size: few; cdr3_aa: CASSQEMGQETQYF; cdr3_nt: TGCGCCAGCAGCCAAGAAATGGGGCAAGAGACCCAGTACTTC
d_call: TRBD2; v_call: TRBV27; j_call: TRBJ2-5; clone_size: many; cdr3_aa: CASSLIAGGPKTQYF; cdr3_nt: TGTGCCAGCAGTCTAATAGCGGGAGGGCCGAAGACCCAGTACTTC
d_call: .; v_call: TRBV10-1; j_call: TRBJ1-5; clone_size: few; cdr3_aa: CASTDGPKRPNQPQHF; cdr3_nt: TGCGCCAGCACCGACGGCCCTAAGCGCCCCAATCAGCCCCAGCATTTT
d_call: .; v_call: TRBV20-1; j_call: TRBJ2-1; clone_size: .; cdr3_aa: CSARRTAAGYNEQFF; cdr3_nt: TGCAGTGCTAGGCGGACAGCTGCGGGGTACAATGAGCAGTTCTTC
d_call: .; v_call: TRBV24-1; j_call: TRBJ2-3; clone_size: .; cdr3_aa: CATSDPDGASTDTQYF; cdr3_nt: TGTGCCACCAGTGACCCGGACGGCGCTAGCACAGATACGCAGTATTTT
d_call: .; v_call: TRBV7-6; j_call: TRBJ2-2; clone_size: many; cdr3_aa: CASSLARGNTGELFF; cdr3_nt: TGTGCCAGCAGCTTAGCGCGGGGGAACACCGGGGAGCTGTTTTTT
d_call: TRBD2; v_call: TRBV28; j_call: TRBJ2-2; clone_size: .; cdr3_aa: CASSIQAGGFTGELFF; cdr3_nt: TGTGCCAGCAGTATACAAGCGGGAGGGTTCACCGGGGAGCTGTTTTTT